This entry lists 3 T cell receptor beta chains sequenced from one sample in a study of T cells after yellow fever vaccination. TCRdb ran MiXCR on the 5' RACE reads and lists one entry per CDR3 protein. The sample holds 70,000 or so distinct CDR3 sequences; 5.5% to 7.5% are singletons and the top ten take roughly 2%. The source was CD4+ T cells sorted from PBMCs, collected approximately 16 days after the first yellow fever vaccination. Receptors originate from a young man who received the YFV17D yellow fever vaccine.

Of note for this clonotype: Just one base apart from a much larger clone, this may be a read error. This chain joins TRBV12-3 or TRBV12-4 and TRBJ1-5, with TRBD1 matching 9 bases. V trimming: 9 bases; J trimming: 4 bases; junction bases outside the gene matches: 4. The CDR3 has 13 residues. The CDR3: CARGQGPNQPQHF. In DNA form, the CDR3 reads TGTGCCAGAGGACAGGGGCCGAATCAGCCCCAGCATTTT.

This clonotype showed up many times. The chain employs TRBV7-2 and TRBJ1-3; tentatively, D is TRBD1 (5 bases). From germline, CDR1 is SGHTA and CDR2 FQGNSA. Between the trimmed V and J ends, which lost 5 bases and 1 base, there was a span of 15 bases. The CDR3 length is 16 residues. The CDR3 reads CASSQSTAGSGNTIYF. The DNA for the CDR3 is TGTGCCAGCAGCCAAAGCACCGCAGGGTCTGGAAACACCATATATTTT. The full variable domain, with the rest looked up from reference TRBV7-2 and TRBJ1-3, is GAGVSQSPSNKVTEKGKDVELRCDPISGHTALYWYRQSLGQGLEFLIYFQGNSAPDKSGLPSDRFSAERTGGSVSTLTIQRTQQEDSAVYLCASSQSTAGSGNTIYFGEGSWLTVV.

This clonotype was found many times. This chain uses TRBV25-1 with TRBJ1-2; D is uncertain. CDR1 is MGHDK, CDR2 SYGVNS, per germline. The V and J ends lost 2 bases and 1 base respectively, with 8 bases between them. This CDR3 spans 14 amino acids. The CDR3 region is CASSEPEINYGYTF. CDR3 nucleotide sequence: TGTGCCAGCAGTGAACCGGAGATTAACTATGGCTACACCTTC.